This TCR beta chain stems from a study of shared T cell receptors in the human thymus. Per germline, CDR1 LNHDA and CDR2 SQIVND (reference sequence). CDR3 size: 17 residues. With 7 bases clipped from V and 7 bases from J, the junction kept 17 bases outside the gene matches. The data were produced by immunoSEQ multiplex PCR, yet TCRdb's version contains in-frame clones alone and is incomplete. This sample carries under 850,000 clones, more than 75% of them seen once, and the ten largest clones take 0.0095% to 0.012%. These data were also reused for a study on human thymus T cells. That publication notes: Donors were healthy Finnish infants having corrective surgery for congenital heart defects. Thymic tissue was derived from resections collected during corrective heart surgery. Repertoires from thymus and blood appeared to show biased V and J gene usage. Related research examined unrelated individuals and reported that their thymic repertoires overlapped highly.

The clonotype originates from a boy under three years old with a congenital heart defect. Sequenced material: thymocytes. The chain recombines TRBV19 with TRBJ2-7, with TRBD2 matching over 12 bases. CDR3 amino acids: CASTLAGGLPRVGEQYF. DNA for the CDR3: TGTGCCAGTACCCTAGCGGGAGGGCTCCCCCGGGTTGGAGAGCAGTACTTC.